These 29 T cell receptor beta chains were sequenced from one sample in a study of blood T cell repertoires in COVID-19. Only in-frame clones appear in the TCRdb table, and some are missing; sequencing was by immunoSEQ multiplex PCR. The sample holds 110,000 or so clones, around 83% seen once. The sample taken for sequencing was peripheral blood. These receptors all come from a man aged 40-49 years with acute or convalescent COVID-19.

The CDR3 here is CASSRAAGQLYEQYF. The CDR3 DNA reads as TGTGCCAGCAGCCGGGCGGCGGGACAGCTTTACGAGCAGTACTTC. This chain joins TRBV13 and TRBJ2-7, with a weak D call TRBD1 (7 bases). Germline V gene lookup returns CDR1 PRHDT and CDR2 FYEKMQ (reference sequence). The CDR3 runs to 15 residues. V was cut by 5 bases and J by 4 bases, with 18 bases left in between.

Only one count was recorded for this clone. V gene TRBV10-3 combines with J gene TRBJ2-7; the D gene is possibly TRBD2 (5 bases). The germline CDR1 and CDR2 sequences are ENHRY and SYGVKD. Trimming pared 4 bases from V and 0 bases from J, leaving 16 bases between. The length of the CDR3 is 16 residues. Here the CDR3 reads CAISGMRGLLSYEQYF. CDR3 coding DNA: TGTGCCATCAGTGGTATGAGAGGGCTTCTCTCCTACGAGCAGTACTTC.

This chain uses TRBV27 with TRBJ2-7; TRBD1 might be the D (5 bases). Germline assignment: CDR1 MNHEY and CDR2 SMNVEV (reference sequence). The CDR3 consists of 13 residues. Trimming removed 5 bases at V and 3 bases at J, with 11 bases between. CDR3 DNA sequence: TGTGCCAGCAGTCGGACACCAAACTACGAGCAGTACTTC. As protein: CASSRTPNYEQYF.

V is TRBV7-9 and J is TRBJ2-1; D perhaps matches TRBD2 (7 bases). The CDR3 runs 18 residues. V gave up 6 bases and J gave up 5 bases, with 26 bases separating them. Per the germline V gene, CDR1 is SEHNR and CDR2 is FQNEAQ (reference sequence). CDR3 sequence reads: CASRMSDISGGHDNEQFF. In nucleotides, the CDR3 is TGTGCCAGCAGAATGAGTGATATTTCGGGGGGCCACGACAATGAGCAGTTCTTC.

The rearrangement uses TRBV18 and TRBJ2-7; D perhaps matches TRBD1 (5 bases). Germline V gene data show CDR1 as KGHSH and CDR2 as LQKENI. This CDR3 contains 14 residues. Trimming took 3 bases from V and 2 from J, leaving 11 bases between them. In DNA, the CDR3 is TGTGCCAGCTCACCGGGCAGGGAACCCTACGAGCAGTACTTC. It translates to CASSPGREPYEQYF.

The chain has TRBV5-1 and TRBJ2-7; D is perhaps TRBD1 (6 bases). Germline V gene data show CDR1 as SGHRS and CDR2 as YFSETQ. The CDR3 runs to 15 residues. V shed 4 bases and J shed 2 bases, with 16 bases lying between them. In DNA form, the CDR3 reads TGCGCCAGCAGCCTGGGCACCGACAGGACCTACGAGCAGTACTTC. Translating it yields CASSLGTDRTYEQYF.

V and J are TRBV5-1 and TRBJ1-1; D is undetermined. Germline loops: CDR1 SGHRS, CDR2 YFSETQ. The V end lost 4 bases, the J end lost 1 base, and 8 bases lay between the germline ends. The CDR3 has 13 amino acids. The CDR3 sequence is CASSPMANTEAFF. For the CDR3, the DNA is TGCGCCAGCAGCCCCATGGCGAACACTGAAGCTTTCTTT. The full variable domain, completed using reference TRBV5-1 and TRBJ1-1, is KAGVTQTPRYLIKTRGQQVTLSCSPISGHRSVSWYQQTPGQGLQFLFEYFSETQRNKGNFPGRFSGRQFSNSRSEMNVSTLELGDSALYLCASSPMANTEAFFGQGTRLTVV.

The chain couples TRBV19 to TRBJ2-2; tentative D call: TRBD1 (6 bases). Between the trimmed V and J ends, which lost 2 bases and 0 bases, there was a span of 10 bases. Germline-derived CDR1 and CDR2 are LNHDA and SQIVND (reference sequence). This CDR3 contains 16 residues. CDR3 region: CASSIWAGANTGELFF. DNA of the CDR3: TGTGCCAGTAGTATATGGGCAGGGGCGAACACCGGGGAGCTGTTTTTT.

The V call is TRBV24-1, the J call TRBJ2-1, with 10 bases matching TRBD2. The CDR3 runs to 16 residues. Trimming cost V 2 bases and J 8 bases; bases outside gene matches: 8. Per the germline V gene, CDR1 is KGHDR and CDR2 is SFDVKD. The CDR3 reads CATSDSSGGVHDEQFF. The CDR3 nucleotides are TGTGCCACCAGTGATTCTAGCGGGGGAGTACACGATGAGCAGTTCTTC.

This chain uses TRBV7-9 with TRBJ2-7, with TRBD2 matching 8 bases. Trimming took 4 bases from V and 0 from J; bases not matched to a gene: 8. The CDR3 runs 16 residues. Germline CDR1 reads SEHNR; CDR2 reads FQNEAQ (reference sequence). In nucleotides, the CDR3 is TGTGCCAGCAGCTCAAATAGCGGGGTTTCCTCCTACGAGCAGTACTTC. It codes for CASSSNSGVSSYEQYF.

The chain combines TRBV2 with TRBJ2-7, with TRBD2 matching over 7 bases. V was clipped by 0 bases and J by 3 bases; unmatched bases: 11. The CDR3 consists of 17 residues. The germline V gene has CDR1 SNHLY and CDR2 FYNNEI. The CDR3 DNA follows: TGTGCCAGCAGTGAAGCTTTAGACCCCGGGACTAACTACGAGCAGTACTTC. It yields the protein CASSEALDPGTNYEQYF.

The genes are TRBV5-1 and TRBJ1-6; D unresolved. Germline assignment: CDR1 SGHRS and CDR2 YFSETQ. V lost 0 bases to trimming and J lost 0 bases, with 7 bases between them. The CDR3 runs to 16 residues. CDR3 in DNA: TGCGCCAGCAGCTTGGGGAGAACCTCCTATAATTCACCCCTCCACTTT. Its protein product is CASSLGRTSYNSPLHF. The full variable domain, its missing parts supplied by reference TRBV5-1 and TRBJ1-6, is KAGVTQTPRYLIKTRGQQVTLSCSPISGHRSVSWYQQTPGQGLQFLFEYFSETQRNKGNFPGRFSGRQFSNSRSEMNVSTLELGDSALYLCASSLGRTSYNSPLHFGNGTRLTVT.

The V gene is TRBV7-3, the J gene TRBJ2-3; 10 bases match TRBD2. The CDR3 totals 14 residues. J lost 4 bases, V lost 8 bases, and 6 bases had no gene match. The V gene's germline CDR1 is SGHTA and CDR2 FQGTGA. This chain's CDR3 is CASSYSGGPDTQYF. CDR3 nucleotide sequence: TGTGCCAGCTCCTATAGCGGGGGGCCAGATACGCAGTATTTT.

The CDR3, as DNA: TGTGCCAGCAGTTACCAGGGACAGTCAAACAATGAGCAGTTCTTC. Its protein product is CASSYQGQSNNEQFF. The chain employs TRBV6-6 and TRBJ2-1; TRBD1 matches at 7 bases. Germline loops: CDR1 MNHNY, CDR2 SVGAGI (reference sequence). The length of the CDR3 is 15 residues. V lost 2 bases to trimming and J lost 5 bases; unmatched junction nucleotides: 6.

The chain uses TRBV3-1 (or the pseudogene TRBV3-2) and TRBJ2-7; D is ambiguous. CDR3 length: 13 residues. Germline V gene lookup returns CDR1 LGHDT and CDR2 YNNKEL (reference sequence). Deletions cut 2 bases from V and 4 bases from J, with 9 bases between. The CDR3 sequence is CASSQLGAYEQYF. For the CDR3, the DNA is TGTGCCAGCAGCCAACTCGGAGCATACGAGCAGTACTTC.

This clone was detected only a few times. V usage is TRBV4-1 and J usage is TRBJ2-7, with TRBD2 identical over 8 bases. The germline V gene has CDR1 MGHRA and CDR2 YSYEKL. The V gene end was trimmed by 0 bases and the J gene end by 6 bases; junction bases not matched to a gene: 13. The CDR3 is 17 residues long. The CDR3: CASSQDWVLAEGSEQYF. The CDR3 DNA sequence: TGCGCCAGCAGCCAAGATTGGGTACTAGCGGAGGGCAGCGAGCAGTACTTC.

The chain uses TRBV4-3 and TRBJ2-3; 7 bases align to TRBD2. With V trimmed by 0 bases and J by 6 bases, 6 bases remained unmatched. Germline V gives CDR1 LGHNA, CDR2 YSLEER. The CDR3 runs 15 residues. The CDR3: CASSQDLRGDDTQYF. The CDR3 DNA is TGCGCCAGCAGCCAAGATCTACGGGGGGATGATACGCAGTATTTT.

The genes are TRBV5-6 and TRBJ2-2, with a possible D match to TRBD1 (6 bases). The V gene's germline CDR1 is SGHDT and CDR2 YYEEEE. V was pared by 3 bases and J by 12 bases, with 30 bases between. The CDR3 is made up of 18 amino acids. Here the CDR3 DNA reads TGTGCCAGCAGCTCAACGCTTTACAGGGACGATGAAGAGGAAAAGCTGTTTTTT. Its protein is CASSSTLYRDDEEEKLFF.

This rearrangement joins TRBV4-1 to TRBJ2-7; the D gene is possibly TRBD2 (5 bases). V lost 1 base to trimming and J lost 0 bases, with 10 bases between them. Per germline, CDR1 MGHRA and CDR2 YSYEKL. The CDR3 runs to 15 residues. The CDR3 DNA reads TGCGCCAGCAGCCAAGCGGTCGGACTCTCCTACGAGCAGTACTTC. This translates into CASSQAVGLSYEQYF.

V usage is TRBV29-1 and J usage is TRBJ2-7, with 9 positions matching TRBD2. The germline V gene encodes CDR1 SQVTM and CDR2 ANQGSEA. The CDR3 extends over 17 amino acids. V dropped 1 base and J dropped 1; count of bases not matched to a gene: 11. The CDR3 sequence is CSVEGIAGASTSYEQYF. Written as DNA, the CDR3 is TGCAGCGTTGAAGGGATAGCGGGGGCCTCAACTTCCTACGAGCAGTACTTC.

The chain joins TRBV20-1 to TRBJ2-1; a weak D match, TRBD1 (5 bases). V lost 3 bases and J lost 7, with 13 bases in between. The germline V gene has CDR1 DFQATT and CDR2 SNEGSKA (reference sequence). The CDR3 sequence is 13 residues long. For the CDR3, the DNA is TGCAGTGCTAGTAAGTCAGGGTTGAATGAGCAGTTCTTC. It encodes CSASKSGLNEQFF.

The CDR3 protein is CASSQEERGYTGELFF. CDR3 nucleotides: TGCGCCAGCAGCCAAGAGGAGCGGGGGTACACCGGGGAGCTGTTTTTT. The chain carries TRBV4-3 and TRBJ2-2; TRBD2 matches 8 bases. The CDR3 has 16 amino acids. The J segment lost 3 bases and the V segment lost 0 bases, leaving 3 bases of the junction unmatched. Germline V gene lookup returns CDR1 LGHNA and CDR2 YSLEER.

The CDR3: CASSVFQGPGPQHF. Here the CDR3 DNA reads TGTGCCAGCAGCGTATTCCAGGGTCCGGGGCCCCAGCATTTT. This chain joins TRBV9 and TRBJ1-5; a possible D gene is TRBD1 (5 bases). The CDR3 is made up of 14 amino acids. Germline CDR1 SGDLS, CDR2 YYNGEE. Trimming pared 1 base from V and 9 bases from J, leaving 14 bases between.

The genes are TRBV5-1 and TRBJ2-7; 9 bases are a match to TRBD2. The trim removed 4 bases at V and 0 bases at J, leaving 5 bases unmatched. Germline values: CDR1 SGHRS, CDR2 YFSETQ. The CDR3 is 15 amino acids. The DNA of the CDR3 is TGCGCCAGCAGCCTTCTAGCGGGGAGCTCCTACGAGCAGTACTTC. Translated: CASSLLAGSSYEQYF.

The chain links TRBV6-5 to TRBJ2-7; 9 bases line up with TRBD1. J was trimmed by 2 bases and V by 4 bases; bases with no gene match: 3. Per the germline V gene, CDR1 is MNHEY and CDR2 is SVGAGI. The CDR3 covers 14 residues. The CDR3 nucleotides are TGTGCCAGCAGTTGGGACAGGGTGGCCTACGAGCAGTACTTC. The encoded protein is CASSWDRVAYEQYF.

The CDR3 coding sequence is TGTGCCAGCTCACCCGCGGCTAGCTCTGGGGCCAACGTCCTGACTTTC. Translated, it gives CASSPAASSGANVLTF. The chain carries TRBV18 and TRBJ2-6; D remains unclear. This CDR3 region has 16 residues. V was shortened by 3 bases and J by 0 bases, with 9 bases between the two germline ends. Germline V gene sequence: CDR1 KGHSH, CDR2 LQKENI. Filled out from reference TRBV18 and TRBJ2-6, the complete variable domain reads NAGVMQNPRHLVRRRGQEARLRCSPMKGHSHVYWYRQLPEEGLKFMVYLQKENIIDESGMPKERFSAEFPKEGPSILRIQQVVRGDSAAYFCASSPAASSGANVLTFGAGSRLTVL.

V usage is TRBV12-5 and J usage is TRBJ2-3, with D maybe TRBD2 (5 bases). Germline V gene sequence: CDR1 LGHNT, CDR2 FRNRAP. Trimming left V 4 bases short and J 2 bases short, with 10 bases between. This CDR3 has 14 amino acids. The CDR3 bases are TGTGCTAGTGGTTCCCCGGGGATCACAGATACGCAGTATTTT. It translates to CASGSPGITDTQYF.

The V gene is TRBV29-1, the J gene TRBJ2-1; the match to TRBD1 covers 10 bases. Germline values: CDR1 SQVTM, CDR2 ANQGSEA. With V trimmed by 6 bases and J by 0 bases, 8 bases remained unmatched. There are 16 residues in the CDR3. The CDR3 DNA follows: TGCAGCGTCCATTGGACAGGGGGAAGCTCCTACAATGAGCAGTTCTTC. It is translated as CSVHWTGGSSYNEQFF.

The chain links TRBV20-1 to TRBJ2-3; 8 positions agree with TRBD2. The V gene's germline CDR1 is DFQATT and CDR2 SNEGSKA (reference sequence). The CDR3 is 15 amino acids. J was trimmed by 0 bases and V by 3 bases; bases with no gene match: 5. The CDR3 loop is CSASSRGGSTDTQYF. Here the CDR3 DNA reads TGCAGTGCTAGTTCTCGGGGGGGGAGCACAGATACGCAGTATTTT.